This T cell receptor beta chain was identified in a study of CD8+CD57+ T cells in acquired aplastic anemia. The study profiled TCR beta VDJ and CDR3 using genomic DNA as template. One entry per CDR3 protein, called by TCRdb with MiXCR from the reads. The sample lists just over 450,000 distinct CDR3 sequences, approximately 33% occurring once. This CDR3 comprises 16 residues. Trimming shortened V by 3 bases and J by 2 bases, and 16 bases separated the two germline ends. The patients chosen for sequencing had shown expansion of CD8+CD57+ cells (detected by flow cytometry). V is TRBV12-3 or TRBV12-4 and J is TRBJ1-2, with D maybe TRBD1 (6 bases). This receptor was taken from a human donor with aplastic anemia. The sequencing sample was made of sorted CD4+, CD8+, or CD8+CD57+ T cells (not recorded which) from PBMCs. The CDR3 protein is CASSFSGGTGNYGYTF. DNA for the CDR3: TGTGCCAGCAGTTTCTCCGGGGGCACAGGGAACTATGGCTACACCTTC.